The TCR beta chain under discussion was sequenced for a study of CD8+CD57+ T cells in acquired aplastic anemia. Study information: Roughly 3.2 ug was the average amount of DNA from sorted CD4+ and CD8+ cells. Points from the study as a whole: Patients shared some 30 CD8+ CDR3 sequences with controls.

V lost 5 bases and J 2 bases, leaving 12 bases between the germline ends. CDR1 and CDR2 from the germline V gene are DFQATT and SNEGSKA (reference sequence). The CDR3 has 13 amino acids. Genomic DNA, serving as template, underwent TCR beta VDJ and CDR3 profiling. TCRdb re-analysed the reads in MiXCR, keeping a single row per CDR3 protein. The sample comprises 200,000 to 250,000 distinct CDR3 sequences, almost 50% of which are singletons, and less than 20% rests with the top ten. All patients picked for sequencing had shown, by flow cytometry, an expansion of CD8+CD57+ cells. Among the patients, all had severe acquired aplastic anemia. This clonotype was counted a single time. Its specificity is not known.

Sequenced sample: sorted CD4+, CD8+, or CD8+CD57+ T cells (not recorded which) from PBMCs. The TCR sequence derives from a human donor with aplastic anemia. The chain links TRBV20-1 to TRBJ1-2; D gene ambiguous. Here the CDR3 reads CSAPMDRNYGYTF. As DNA, the CDR3 is TGCAGTGCTCCCATGGACCGCAACTATGGCTACACCTTC.